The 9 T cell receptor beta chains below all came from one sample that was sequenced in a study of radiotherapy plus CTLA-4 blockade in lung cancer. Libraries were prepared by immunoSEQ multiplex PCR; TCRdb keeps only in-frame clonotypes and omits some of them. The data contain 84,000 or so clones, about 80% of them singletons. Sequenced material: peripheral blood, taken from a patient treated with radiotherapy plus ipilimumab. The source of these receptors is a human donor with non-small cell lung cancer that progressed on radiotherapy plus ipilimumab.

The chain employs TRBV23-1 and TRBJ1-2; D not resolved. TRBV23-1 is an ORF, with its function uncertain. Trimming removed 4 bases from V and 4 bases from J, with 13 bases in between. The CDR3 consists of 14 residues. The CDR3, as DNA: TGCGCCAGCAGTCTAGGGTTCCCTCTCTATGGCTACACCTTC. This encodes CASSLGFPLYGYTF.

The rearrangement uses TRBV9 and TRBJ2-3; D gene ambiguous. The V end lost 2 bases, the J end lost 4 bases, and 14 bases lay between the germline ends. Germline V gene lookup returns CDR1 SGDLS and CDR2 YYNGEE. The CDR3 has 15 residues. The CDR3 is CASSVTLREADTQYF. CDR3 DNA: TGTGCCAGCAGCGTGACCCTCCGTGAAGCAGATACGCAGTATTTT.

The DNA for the CDR3 is TGTGCCAGCAGCTTACGGGACTACCCCTACGAGCAGTACTTC. It is translated as CASSLRDYPYEQYF. This sequence joins TRBV7-2 and TRBJ2-7; 7 positions agree with TRBD2. The length of the CDR3 is 14 residues. CDR1 SGHTA and CDR2 FQGNSA come from the germline V gene. V trimming: 2 bases; J trimming: 2 bases; junction bases outside the gene matches: 3.

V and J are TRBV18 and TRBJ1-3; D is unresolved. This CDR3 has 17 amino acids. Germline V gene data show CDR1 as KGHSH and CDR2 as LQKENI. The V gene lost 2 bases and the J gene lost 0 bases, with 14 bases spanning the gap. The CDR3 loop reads CASSPSQLPNSGNTIYF. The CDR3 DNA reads TGTGCCAGCTCACCATCCCAGCTCCCGAACTCTGGAAACACCATATATTTT.

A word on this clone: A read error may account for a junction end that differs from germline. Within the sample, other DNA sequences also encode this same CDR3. CDR3 sequence reads: CASSAGGGALDGYTF. DNA of the CDR3: TGCGCCAGCAGTGCTGGGGGAGGGGCCTTGGATGGCTACACCTTC. The rearrangement joins TRBV6-5 to TRBJ1-2; possibly TRBD1 for D (5 bases). The CDR3 sequence is 15 residues long. Germline values: CDR1 MNHEY, CDR2 SVGAGI.

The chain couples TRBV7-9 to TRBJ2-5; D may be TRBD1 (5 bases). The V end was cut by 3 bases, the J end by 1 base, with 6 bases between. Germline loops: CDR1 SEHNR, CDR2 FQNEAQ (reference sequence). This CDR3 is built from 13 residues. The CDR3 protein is CASSLDTQETQYF. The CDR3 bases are TGTGCCAGCAGCTTGGACACCCAAGAGACCCAGTACTTC.

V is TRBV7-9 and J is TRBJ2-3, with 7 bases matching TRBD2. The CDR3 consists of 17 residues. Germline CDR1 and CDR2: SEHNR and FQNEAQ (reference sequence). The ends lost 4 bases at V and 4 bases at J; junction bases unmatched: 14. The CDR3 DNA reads TGTGCCAGCAGCTCCTTCTCTTCGCGGGGGTTTGCAGATACGCAGTATTTT. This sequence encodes CASSSFSSRGFADTQYF. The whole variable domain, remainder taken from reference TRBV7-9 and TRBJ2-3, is DTGVSQNPRHKITKRGQNVTFRCDPISEHNRLYWYRQTLGQGPEFLTYFQNEAQLEKSRLLSDRFSAERPKGSFSTLEIQRTEQGDSAMYLCASSSFSSRGFADTQYFGPGTRLTVL.

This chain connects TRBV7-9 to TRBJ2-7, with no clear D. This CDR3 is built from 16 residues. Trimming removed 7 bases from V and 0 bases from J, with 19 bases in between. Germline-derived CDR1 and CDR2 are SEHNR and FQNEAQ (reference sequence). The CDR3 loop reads CASTPMGRTTSYEQYF. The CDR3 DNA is TGTGCCAGCACCCCCATGGGCCGCACGACCTCCTACGAGCAGTACTTC.

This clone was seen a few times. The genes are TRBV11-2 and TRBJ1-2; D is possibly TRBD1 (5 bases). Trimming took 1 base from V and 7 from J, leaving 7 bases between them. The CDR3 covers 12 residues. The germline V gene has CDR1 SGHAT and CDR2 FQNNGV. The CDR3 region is CASSLGDLGYTF. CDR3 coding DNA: TGTGCCAGCAGCTTAGGGGACCTTGGCTACACCTTC.